This T cell receptor (beta chain) emerged from a study of T cell responses to AZD1222 COVID-19 vaccine. Study at large: Pooling covered second doses at about 4 or about 12 weeks. Broader study findings: Nearly half of spike-specific TCRs reportedly target unmutated variant regions. The CD4 TCRs associated with vaccination extended across spike and predominated at 160-218 and 743-854.

Assay: immunoSEQ multiplex PCR; the TCRdb copy retains only in-frame clones and omits some. Of 180,000 or so clones listed, 94% were seen once; the top ten hold approximately 0.69%. Concerning this clone itself: Its specificity is unknown.

The V gene's germline CDR1 is SGHRS and CDR2 YFSETQ. This CDR3 contains 14 residues. V gave up 4 bases and J gave up 5 bases; unmatched junction bases: 2. The sample was peripheral blood, taken on day 0 of AZD1222 vaccination. The chain links TRBV5-1 to TRBJ2-2; TRBD1 aligns across 10 bases. This TCR was recovered from an adult in good health. This CDR3 is CASSPGQGTGELFF. CDR3 coding DNA: TGCGCCAGCAGCCCGGGACAGGGGACCGGGGAGCTGTTTTTT.